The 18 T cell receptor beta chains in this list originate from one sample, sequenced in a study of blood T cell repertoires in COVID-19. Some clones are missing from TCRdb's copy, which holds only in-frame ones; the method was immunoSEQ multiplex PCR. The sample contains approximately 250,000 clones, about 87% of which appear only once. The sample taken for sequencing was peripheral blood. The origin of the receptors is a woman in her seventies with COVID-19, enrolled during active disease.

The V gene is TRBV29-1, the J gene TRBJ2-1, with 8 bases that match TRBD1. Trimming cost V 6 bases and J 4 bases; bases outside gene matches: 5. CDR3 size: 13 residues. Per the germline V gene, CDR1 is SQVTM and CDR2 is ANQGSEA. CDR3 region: CSVQGASYNEQFF. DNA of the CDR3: TGCAGCGTCCAGGGGGCTTCTTACAATGAGCAGTTCTTC.

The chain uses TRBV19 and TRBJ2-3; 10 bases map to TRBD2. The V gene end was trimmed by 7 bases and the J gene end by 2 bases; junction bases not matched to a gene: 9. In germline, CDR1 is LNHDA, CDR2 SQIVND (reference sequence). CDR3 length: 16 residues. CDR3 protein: CASTRASGRSTDTQYF. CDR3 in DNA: TGTGCCAGTACTAGGGCTAGCGGGAGATCCACAGATACGCAGTATTTT.

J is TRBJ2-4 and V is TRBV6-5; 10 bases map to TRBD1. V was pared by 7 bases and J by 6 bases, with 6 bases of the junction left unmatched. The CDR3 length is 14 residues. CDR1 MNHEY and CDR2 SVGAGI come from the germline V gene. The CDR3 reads CASKPTGGLNIQYF. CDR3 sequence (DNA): TGTGCCAGCAAACCGACAGGGGGCTTAAACATTCAGTACTTC.

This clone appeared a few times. The CDR3 DNA follows: TGTGCCTGGAGTCCGGGGACAGGGGGCGTCGGGACAGATACGCAGTATTTT. This translates into CAWSPGTGGVGTDTQYF. The gene calls are TRBV30 and TRBJ2-3, with 12 bases fitting TRBD1. The J segment lost 3 bases and the V segment lost 2 bases, leaving 9 bases of the junction unmatched. CDR3 length: 17 residues. Germline assignment: CDR1 GTSNPN and CDR2 SVGIG (reference sequence).

DNA for the CDR3: TGTGCCAGCAGCTTGGCCGGCAGGGAAGACGACGAGCAGTACTTC. Protein sequence: CASSLAGREDDEQYF. The genes are TRBV5-6 and TRBJ2-7, with D possibly matching TRBD1 (5 bases). Trimming removed 0 bases from V and 5 bases from J, with 15 bases in between. Germline CDR1 SGHDT, CDR2 YYEEEE. The CDR3 is made up of 15 amino acids.

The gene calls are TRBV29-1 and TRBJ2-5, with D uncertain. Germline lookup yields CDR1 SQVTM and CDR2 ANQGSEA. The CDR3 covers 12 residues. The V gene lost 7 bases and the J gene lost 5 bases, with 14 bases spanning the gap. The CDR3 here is CSAFVRVETQYF. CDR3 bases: TGCAGCGCCTTCGTACGAGTGGAGACCCAGTACTTC.

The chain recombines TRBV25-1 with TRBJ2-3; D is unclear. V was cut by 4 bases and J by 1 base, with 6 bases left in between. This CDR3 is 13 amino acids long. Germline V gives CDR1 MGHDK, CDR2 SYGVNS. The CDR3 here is CASSVVGTDTQYF. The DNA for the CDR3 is TGTGCCAGCAGTGTAGTCGGCACAGATACGCAGTATTTT.

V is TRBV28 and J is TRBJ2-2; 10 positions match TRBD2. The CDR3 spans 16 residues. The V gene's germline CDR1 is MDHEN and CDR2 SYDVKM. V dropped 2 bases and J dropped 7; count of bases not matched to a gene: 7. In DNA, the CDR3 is TGTGCCAGCAGTTTAGCCTCTAGCGGGAGCCTCGGGGAGCTGTTTTTT. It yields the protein CASSLASSGSLGELFF. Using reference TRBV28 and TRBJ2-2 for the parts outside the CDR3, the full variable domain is DVKVTQSSRYLVKRTGEKVFLECVQDMDHENMFWYRQDPGLGLRLIYFSYDVKMKEKGDIPEGYSVSREKKERFSLILESASTNQTSMYLCASSLASSGSLGELFFGEGSRLTVL.

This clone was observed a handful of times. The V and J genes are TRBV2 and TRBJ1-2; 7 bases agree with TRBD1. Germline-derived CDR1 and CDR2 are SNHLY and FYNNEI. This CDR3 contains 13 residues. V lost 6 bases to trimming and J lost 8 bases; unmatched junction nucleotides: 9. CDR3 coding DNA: TGTGCCAGCAGGGGATTAGGGGACAGCGGCTACACCTTC. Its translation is CASRGLGDSGYTF.

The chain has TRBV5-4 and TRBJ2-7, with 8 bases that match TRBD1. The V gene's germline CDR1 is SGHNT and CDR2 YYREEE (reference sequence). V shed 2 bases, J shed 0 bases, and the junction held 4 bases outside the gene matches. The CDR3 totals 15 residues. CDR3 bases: TGTGCCAGCAGCTTAGGACAGGGAAACTCCTACGAGCAGTACTTC. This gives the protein CASSLGQGNSYEQYF.

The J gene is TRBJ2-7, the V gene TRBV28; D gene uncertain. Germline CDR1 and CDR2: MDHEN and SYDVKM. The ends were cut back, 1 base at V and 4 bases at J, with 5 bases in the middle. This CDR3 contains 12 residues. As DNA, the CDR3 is TGTGCCAGCAGTTTATCCAGGTACGAGCAGTACTTC. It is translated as CASSLSRYEQYF.

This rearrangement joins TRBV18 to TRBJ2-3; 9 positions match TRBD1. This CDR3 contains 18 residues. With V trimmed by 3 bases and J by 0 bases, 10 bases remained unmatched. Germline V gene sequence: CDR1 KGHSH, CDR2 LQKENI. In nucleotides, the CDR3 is TGTGCCAGCTCACCCCGGACAGGGGACCCCTCTAGCACAGATACGCAGTATTTT. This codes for CASSPRTGDPSSTDTQYF. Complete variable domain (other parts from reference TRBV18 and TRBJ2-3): NAGVMQNPRHLVRRRGQEARLRCSPMKGHSHVYWYRQLPEEGLKFMVYLQKENIIDESGMPKERFSAEFPKEGPSILRIQQVVRGDSAAYFCASSPRTGDPSSTDTQYFGPGTRLTVL.

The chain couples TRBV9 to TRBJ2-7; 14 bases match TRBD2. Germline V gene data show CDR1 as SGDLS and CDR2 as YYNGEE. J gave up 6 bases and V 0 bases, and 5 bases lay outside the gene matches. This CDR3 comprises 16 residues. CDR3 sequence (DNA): TGTGCCAGCAGCGTAGAGTCGGGACTAGCGGGAGTCGAGCAGTACTTC. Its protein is CASSVESGLAGVEQYF.

CDR3 region: CASSLRDRHTEAFF. CDR3 nucleotide sequence: TGTGCCAGCAGCCTCCGGGACAGGCACACTGAAGCTTTCTTT. The rearrangement joins TRBV7-9 to TRBJ1-1; 8 nucleotides align to TRBD1. Looked up from germline, CDR1 is SEHNR and CDR2 is FQNEAQ (reference sequence). J was trimmed by 3 bases and V by 5 bases; bases with no gene match: 5. The CDR3 is 14 residues long. Full variable domain (missing parts from reference TRBV7-9 and TRBJ1-1): DTGVSQNPRHKITKRGQNVTFRCDPISEHNRLYWYRQTLGQGPEFLTYFQNEAQLEKSRLLSDRFSAERPKGSFSTLEIQRTEQGDSAMYLCASSLRDRHTEAFFGQGTRLTVV.

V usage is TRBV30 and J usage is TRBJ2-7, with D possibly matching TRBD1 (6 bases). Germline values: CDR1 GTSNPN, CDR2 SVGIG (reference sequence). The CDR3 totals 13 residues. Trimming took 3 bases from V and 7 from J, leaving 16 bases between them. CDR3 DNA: TGTGCCTGGAGCGTCCCAGGGACATGGGAGCAGTACTTC. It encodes CAWSVPGTWEQYF.

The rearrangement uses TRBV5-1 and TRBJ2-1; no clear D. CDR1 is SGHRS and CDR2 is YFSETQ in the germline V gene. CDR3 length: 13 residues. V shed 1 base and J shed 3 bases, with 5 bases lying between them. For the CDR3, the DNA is TGCGCCAGCAGCTTGTTGTACTACAATGAGCAGTTCTTC. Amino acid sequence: CASSLLYYNEQFF.

This CDR3 reads CASRAPGLDYNEQFF. Here the CDR3 DNA reads TGTGCCAGCAGAGCACCGGGACTAGACTACAATGAGCAGTTCTTC. V gene TRBV28 combines with J gene TRBJ2-1, with 8 bases identical to TRBD2. The germline V gene has CDR1 MDHEN and CDR2 SYDVKM. This CDR3 contains 15 residues. V was clipped by 6 bases and J by 3 bases; unmatched bases: 7.

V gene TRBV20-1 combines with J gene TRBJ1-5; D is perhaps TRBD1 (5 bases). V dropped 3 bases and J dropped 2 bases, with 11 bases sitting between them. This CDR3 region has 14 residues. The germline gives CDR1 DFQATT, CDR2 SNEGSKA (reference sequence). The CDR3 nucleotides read TGCAGTGCTAGTTACGGGGGTGGCAATCAGCCCCAGCATTTT. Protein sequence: CSASYGGGNQPQHF.